This T cell receptor (beta chain) is from a study of CD8+ T cells in alopecia areata. Sequencing templates came from extracted RNA that was reverse transcribed into cDNA. Sequenced by immunoSEQ multiplex PCR; TCRdb stores in-frame clones only, minus some. The sample lists roughly 120,000 clones, more than 30% occurring once. There are 17 residues in the CDR3. Germline V lookup: CDR1 SGHRS, CDR2 YFSETQ. V was shortened by 6 bases and J by 0 bases, with 20 bases between the two germline ends. Specimen: CD4+ T cells sorted from blood. V and J are TRBV5-1 and TRBJ2-3; D uncertain. This TCR came from a human donor with alopecia areata. The CDR3 bases are TGCGCCAGCAAATCACAAGTAGCCTCCCTAAGCACAGATACGCAGTATTTT. It translates to CASKSQVASLSTDTQYF.